This T cell receptor (beta chain) was retrieved from a study of blood T cells in healthy people across ages. The table lists this clonotype with many counts. Sample-barcoded 5' priming and a J-beta primer mix drove a second PCR of 7 to 11 cycles. A tag from a template-switch adaptor with 12 random nucleotides marked each cDNA molecule. TCRdb itself ran the 5' RACE reads through MiXCR, one entry per CDR3 protein. The sample contains more than 750,000 distinct CDR3 sequences, 25% to 35% of which appear only once. The CDR3 has 15 residues. Per germline, CDR1 LGHNA and CDR2 YSLEER. V shed 0 bases and J shed 3 bases, with 12 bases lying between them. These same data were also listed under a study on T cells of mothers and their children. From that paper: The donors comprised about 6 children and their three healthy Caucasian mothers. Sample barcodes and 2-4 random nucleotides came from the second PCR's M1S primer.

Specimen: blood. This sequence was found in a woman aged 40 to 55 in good health. V and J are TRBV4-3 and TRBJ2-7; D call uncertain. The CDR3: CASSQDATRDYEQYF. The CDR3 bases are TGCGCCAGCAGCCAAGATGCGACGCGAGACTACGAGCAGTACTTC.